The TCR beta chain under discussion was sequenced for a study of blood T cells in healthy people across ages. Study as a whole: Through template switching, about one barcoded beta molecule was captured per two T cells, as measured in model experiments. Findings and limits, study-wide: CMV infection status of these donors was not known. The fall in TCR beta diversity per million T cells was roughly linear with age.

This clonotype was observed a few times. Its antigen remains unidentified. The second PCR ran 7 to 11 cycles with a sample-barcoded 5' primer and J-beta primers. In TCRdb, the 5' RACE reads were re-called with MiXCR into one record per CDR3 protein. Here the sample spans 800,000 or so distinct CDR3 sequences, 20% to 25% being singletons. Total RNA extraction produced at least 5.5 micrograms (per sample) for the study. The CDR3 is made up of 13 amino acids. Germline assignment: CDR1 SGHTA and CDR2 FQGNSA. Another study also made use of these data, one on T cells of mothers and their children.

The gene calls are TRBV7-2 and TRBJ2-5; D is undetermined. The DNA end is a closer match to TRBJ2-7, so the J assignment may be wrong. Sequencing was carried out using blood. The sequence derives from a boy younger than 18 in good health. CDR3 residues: CASSNRSSYEQYF. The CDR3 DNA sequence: TGTGCCAGCAGCAACCGGAGCTCCTACGAGCAGTACTTC.